The clone carrying this TCR beta chain came up a few times. The data originate from a study of blood T cell repertoires in COVID-19. Study context: The United States, Italy and Spain provided the acute and convalescent COVID-19 samples. The cDNA or gDNA used as material had been derived from T cells, B-cell-depleted T cells, or PBMCs.

Clones were sequenced by immunoSEQ multiplex PCR, and TCRdb holds only the in-frame ones, with some missing. The sample holds roughly 70,000 clones, roughly three quarters seen once. The germline V gene encodes CDR1 SEHNR and CDR2 FQNEAQ (reference sequence). V lost 1 base and J lost 4; bases outside the gene matches: 7. The CDR3 has 16 residues. This clonotype was sampled from an older woman with acute or convalescent COVID-19. The chain uses TRBV7-9 and TRBJ1-2, with 9 bases lining up with TRBD1. Material for sequencing was peripheral blood. CDR3 amino acids: CASSLGEDRGVYGYTF. CDR3 sequence (DNA): TGTGCCAGCAGCTTAGGGGAGGACAGGGGTGTCTATGGCTACACCTTC.